A selection of T cell receptor beta chains follows, all from one sample in a study of blood T cell repertoires in COVID-19. Profiled with immunoSEQ multiplex PCR; TCRdb holds only in-frame clones, not every one. The table has more than 150,000 clones, approximately 86% seen once. Sequencing input: peripheral blood. The receptors were gathered from a man aged 55-75 years with COVID-19, enrolled during active disease. Each CDR3 is given with its conserved first and last residue. The D gene is left open where the match is weak. Not every row has a clone size; where given, it reads once, few, many or a size class.

J gene,V gene,clone size,CDR3 length,D gene,CDR3 DNA,CDR3 protein
TRBJ2-2,TRBV29-1,-,15,-,TGCAGCGTTGAACCCTCCAGGGCAGGGACCGGGGAGCTGTTTTTT,CSVEPSRAGTGELFF
TRBJ1-5,TRBV6-1,-,16,TRBD1,TGTGCCAGCAGTGCCGGGACAGTCAATAGCAATCAGCCCCAGCATTTT,CASSAGTVNSNQPQHF
TRBJ2-7,TRBV9,-,14,-,TGTGCCAGCAGCTTCGATGGACAGACCTACGAGCAGTACTTC,CASSFDGQTYEQYF
TRBJ1-3,TRBV7-9,-,16,-,TGTGCCAGCAGCCAGAGACAGGTTCTCTCTGGAAACACCATATATTTT,CASSQRQVLSGNTIYF
TRBJ2-5,TRBV7-2,-,16,-,TGTGCCAGCAGCCGCGAGGTGCACCCCCCCCAAGAGACCCAGTACTTC,CASSREVHPPQETQYF
TRBJ2-7,TRBV6-5,-,14,TRBD1,TGTGCCAGCAAACGGGGACAGGGAACCTACGAGCAGTACTTC,CASKRGQGTYEQYF
TRBJ1-5,TRBV12-3/TRBV12-4,-,13,TRBD1,TGTGCCAGCAGTCGACAGGGAAATCAGCCCCAGCATTTT,CASSRQGNQPQHF
TRBJ1-2,TRBV29-1,-,14,TRBD1,TGCAGCGTAGGAGGGGGACAGGGTCCCTATGGCTACACCTTC,CSVGGGQGPYGYTF
TRBJ2-6,TRBV2,-,14,-,TGTGCCAGCAGAGCAGGGGCTGGGGCCAACGTCCTGACTTTC,CASRAGAGANVLTF
TRBJ1-1,TRBV19,-,13,-,TGTGCCAGTCAGGGTTTCATGAACACTGAAGCTTTCTTT,CASQGFMNTEAFF
TRBJ2-1,TRBV25-1,-,15,TRBD1,TGTGCCAGCAGTGAACACGGGACAGGGTTCAATGAGCAGTTCTTC,CASSEHGTGFNEQFF
TRBJ2-7,TRBV27,-,14,-,-,CASSSSDSSYEQYF
TRBJ1-5,TRBV4-3,-,16,-,TGCGCCAGCAGCCAAGATACTGACAGACCCTATCAGCCCCAGCATTTT,CASSQDTDRPYQPQHF
TRBJ1-5,TRBV6-2/TRBV6-3,-,15,TRBD1,TGTGCCAGCAGCCCCGGGACAGCTTCCAATCAGCCCCAGCATTTT,CASSPGTASNQPQHF
TRBJ2-7,TRBV5-1,-,14,-,TGCGCCAGCAGCTTGGTCCCGACAGGAGACGAGCAGTACTTC,CASSLVPTGDEQYF
TRBJ2-7,TRBV15,-,14,TRBD1,TGTGCCACCAGCGGGGACAGGGGCAGCTACGAGCAGTACTTC,CATSGDRGSYEQYF
TRBJ1-3,TRBV13,-,17,-,TGTGCCAGCAGCTTAGGTTTGCGGCAGAGCTCTGGAAACACCATATATTTT,CASSLGLRQSSGNTIYF
TRBJ1-1,TRBV7-2,-,16,TRBD1,TGTGCCAGCGCCGGGACAGGGGGCGCCGGGTACACTGAAGCTTTCTTT,CASAGTGGAGYTEAFF
TRBJ2-5,TRBV9,-,17,TRBD2,TGTGCCAGCAGCCAAGGGACTAGCGGGGGCCTCCATGGGACCCAGTACTTC,CASSQGTSGGLHGTQYF
TRBJ2-7,TRBV28,-,11,-,TGTGCCAGCGGCCCGCTGTACGAGCAGTACTTC,CASGPLYEQYF
TRBJ2-7,TRBV7-8,-,15,-,TGTGCCAGCAGCTTAGAGGGAGGTAACTCCTACGAGCAGTACTTC,CASSLEGGNSYEQYF
TRBJ2-2,TRBV6-5,-,15,-,TGTGCCAGCAGCGGACAGTCTTTTTCTTCCGGGGAGCTGTTTTTT,CASSGQSFSSGELFF
TRBJ1-5,TRBV2,-,14,-,TGTGCCAGCAGTAGAGGAGGGTCGGATCAGCCCCAGCATTTT,CASSRGGSDQPQHF
TRBJ1-5,TRBV28,-,16,-,TGTGCCAGCAGTAGAGTACAGGGAGGGGGCAATCAGCCCCAGCATTTT,CASSRVQGGGNQPQHF
TRBJ1-2,TRBV24-1,-,15,TRBD1,TGTGCCACCAGTGATAAGACAGGGGACAGATATGGCTACACCTTC,CATSDKTGDRYGYTF
TRBJ2-3,TRBV11-3,-,14,TRBD1,TGTGCCAGCAGCCCCGGGACAGGAACAGATACGCAGTATTTT,CASSPGTGTDTQYF
TRBJ1-2,TRBV9,-,16,-,TGTGCCAGCAGACCTCCCGGGACACCGGTAAACTATGGCTACACCTTC,CASRPPGTPVNYGYTF
TRBJ1-2,TRBV6-5,-,13,TRBD1,TGTGCCAGCAGTTACGGGACAGGAAATGGCTACACCTTC,CASSYGTGNGYTF
TRBJ1-1,TRBV11-2,-,15,TRBD1,TGTGCCAGCAGCACCCGGGACAGGGGGGGCACTGAAGCTTTCTTT,CASSTRDRGGTEAFF
TRBJ2-1,TRBV19,-,14,-,TGTGCCAGTAACAGCGGGGACACCTACAATGAGCAGTTCTTC,CASNSGDTYNEQFF
TRBJ2-1,TRBV10-3,-,17,TRBD1,TGTGCCATCAGTGAGTCGGGGGCAGGGGGTACCTACAATGAGCAGTTCTTC,CAISESGAGGTYNEQFF
TRBJ1-1,TRBV6-6,-,12,-,TGTGCCAGCACCCAAGGGCGGGTTGAAGCTTTCTTT,CASTQGRVEAFF
TRBJ1-6,TRBV5-1,-,16,-,TGCGCCAGCAGCTTGGAGTCACAAGGGGATAATTCACCCCTCCACTTT,CASSLESQGDNSPLHF
TRBJ1-1,TRBV5-4,-,15,-,TGTGCCAGCAGCTTGGCCCCGGGACTTAACACTGAAGCTTTCTTT,CASSLAPGLNTEAFF
TRBJ2-7,TRBV11-2,-,16,-,TGTGCCAGCAGCTTAGCCATTACCGGGGTAGAAGGGGAGCAGTACTTC,CASSLAITGVEGEQYF
TRBJ1-5,TRBV4-1,once,16,-,TGCGCCAGCAGCCAAGATAGAGGGTACAGCAATCAGCCCCAGCATTTT,CASSQDRGYSNQPQHF
TRBJ1-5,TRBV16,-,14,-,TGTGCCAGCAGCCGCGGGTCACAGGGACAGCCCCAGCATTTT,CASSRGSQGQPQHF
TRBJ1-1,TRBV19,-,18,TRBD1,TGTGCCAGTAGTACTTTTCCGGGACAGATTTCCCTGAACACTGAAGCTTTCTTT,CASSTFPGQISLNTEAFF
TRBJ2-5,TRBV5-1,once,13,-,TGCGCCAGCAGCGGAGGGACAGTAGGGACCCAGTACTTC,CASSGGTVGTQYF
TRBJ1-6,TRBV19,once,14,TRBD1,TGTGCCAGTGGACAGGGTTTGGCGAGTTCACCCCTCCACTTT,CASGQGLASSPLHF
TRBJ2-3,TRBV19,-,15,TRBD2,TGTGCCAGTAGGGCGGGGGACTACAGCACAGATACGCAGTATTTT,CASRAGDYSTDTQYF
TRBJ1-3,TRBV9,-,16,TRBD1,TGTGCCAGCAGCATAACGGGACAGGGCTCTGGAAACACCATATATTTT,CASSITGQGSGNTIYF
TRBJ1-4,TRBV9,-,16,-,TGTGCCAGCAGCGGCCGGGACGGGGGATATAATGAAAAACTGTTTTTT,CASSGRDGGYNEKLFF
TRBJ1-3,TRBV5-6,-,14,TRBD1,TGTGCCAGCAGCTTGACAGGGGCTGGAAACACCATATATTTT,CASSLTGAGNTIYF
TRBJ1-5,TRBV7-2,-,13,-,TGTGCCAGCAGCTTTGGTGGAGGCCAGCCCCAGCATTTT,CASSFGGGQPQHF